This T cell receptor beta chain was observed in a study of shared clonotypes between healthy human individuals. Findings and caveats of the study: Naive CD4 clonotype sharing across a few donors was about 5%. Larger estimated richness was generally recorded for naive subsets relative to memory subsets. Some clonotypes were shared by all four sorted-subset donors, while others were not shared. The non-shared ones had lower generation probabilities than the shared ones.

Points on this clone: Its target is not known.

As originally analysed: In the immunoSEQ data, sequences were junction-only and lacked quality scores, so filtering differed. Here immunoSEQ multiplex PCR was the method, and the copy in TCRdb shows in-frame clones only, minus some. The V and J calls and the clone size are those of that table, but D and trimming were determined from the DNA. The data show about 2.2 million clones, with 85% to 95% seen just once and more than 1.5% held by the top ten. CDR1 is SGHVS, CDR2 FNYEAQ, per germline. The CDR3 is 16 residues long. V lost 5 bases and J lost 4; bases outside the gene matches: 8. CD45RO-negative cells were positively selected for CCR7, leaving out terminally differentiated effector memory CD45RA+ cells.

The sequencing sample was made of naive CD8+ T cells from PBMCs. The TCR originated in a man younger than 35 in good health. Some clones in this sample may be carry-over from other donors' samples. The rearrangement uses TRBV7-6 and TRBJ2-1; 10 bases line up with TRBD2. Written as DNA, the CDR3 is TGTGCCAGCAGCAGACGAGCGGGAGGGGAATACAATGAGCAGTTCTTC. It codes for CASSRRAGGEYNEQFF.